The 2 T cell receptor beta chains below all came from one sample that was sequenced in a study of blood T cells in healthy people across ages. For the second PCR, which ran for about 6 to 11 cycles, a sample-barcoded 5' primer and a J-beta primer mix were used. TCRdb independently ran MiXCR on the 5' RACE reads; one entry per CDR3 protein. In the table there are hundreds of thousands of distinct CDR3 sequences, 20% to 30% of which are singletons. The same data also went into a second study, on T cells of mothers and their children.

The sequenced sample was blood. Receptor source: a boy aged 5 to 17 in good health.

This clonotype was detected once. V and J are TRBV6-5 and TRBJ2-5; D gene unclear. CDR1 MNHEY and CDR2 SVGAGI come from the germline V gene. V lost 7 bases and J 1 base, leaving 13 bases between the germline ends. The CDR3 spans 14 residues. CDR3 sequence (DNA): TGTGCCAGCAAGGCTCGTCTGGGCCAAGAGACCCAGTACTTC. Amino acids: CASKARLGQETQYF.

About this clonotype itself: Likely a read error: the CDR3 ends without its conserved phenylalanine or tryptophan. The chain carries TRBV24-1 and TRBJ2-7; D gene ambiguous. This CDR3 is built from 15 residues. The V gene's germline CDR1 is KGHDR and CDR2 SFDVKD. The CDR3 nucleotides read TGTGCCACCAGTGATCGGAAGACTCTCTCCGACGAGCAGTACCTC. Translating gives CATSDRKTLSDEQYL.